This T cell receptor (beta chain) was retrieved from a study of cytomegalovirus exposure and HLA in healthy donors. Study observations and caveats: A later analysis linked a missense variant in DCLRE1C to the trimming of TCR beta V and J genes. Among CMV-associated TCR beta chains, most appeared HLA-restricted in a later analysis.

The PCR contained 60 Vbeta and 13 Jbeta primers. This table comes from immunoSEQ multiplex PCR, and its TCRdb copy is limited to in-frame clones, with some not included. The sample holds about 110,000 clones, approximately 78% seen once. The germline V gene has CDR1 MNHNS and CDR2 SASEGT. V lost 1 base to trimming and J lost 5 bases, with 12 bases between them. The CDR3 has 14 residues. To note about this clone: What it binds is unknown.

V gene TRBV6-1 combines with J gene TRBJ2-7; TRBD1 is a possible D gene (6 bases). This sequence was found in a man aged 25 to 40 in good health and CMV-seropositive. Specimen: PBMCs. The CDR3 region has the DNA TGTGCCAGCAGTGAAGGTCACAGGGCCCACGAGCAGTACGTC. Translated, it gives CASSEGHRAHEQYV.